The 7 T cell receptor beta chains below were found in one sample sequenced in a study of neurological immune-mediated disorders. TCRdb reprocessed the 5' RACE reads with MiXCR, giving one entry per CDR3 protein. The sample holds about 44,000 distinct CDR3 sequences, under 25% seen once. Documented time point: technical triplicate 3. The sequencing input was PBMCs. These receptors were obtained from a man aged 60-69 years with HTLV-1-associated myelopathy (HAM/TSP).

By sample share, this clonotype is medium-sized. The chain carries TRBV20-1 and TRBJ2-7, with TRBD2 matching 12 bases. The CDR3 extends over 16 amino acids. The junction had 7 bases not matched to a gene; V was cut back by 0 bases and J by 4 bases. Germline loops: CDR1 DFQATT, CDR2 SNEGSKA (reference sequence). The CDR3 sequence is CSARDWTSGIPYEQYF. The CDR3 DNA sequence: TGCAGTGCTAGAGATTGGACTAGCGGGATTCCATACGAGCAGTACTTC.

This clonotype was seen many times. This chain joins TRBV7-8 and TRBJ2-3, with 12 bases lining up with TRBD2. Germline values: CDR1 SGHVS, CDR2 FQNEAQ. The junction had 7 bases not matched to a gene; V was cut back by 5 bases and J by 4 bases. The CDR3 extends over 16 amino acids. The CDR3 nucleotides are TGTGCCAGCAGCCGTCGACTAGCGGGAGATGCAGATACGCAGTATTTT. Amino acids: CASSRRLAGDADTQYF. Looking up the rest from reference TRBV7-8 and TRBJ2-3 gives the full variable domain: GAGVSQSPRYKVAKRGQDVALRCDPISGHVSLFWYQQALGQGPEFLTYFQNEAQLDKSGLPSDRFFAERPEGSVSTLKIQRTQQEDSAVYLCASSRRLAGDADTQYFGPGTRLTVL.

This clonotype was observed many times. The J gene is TRBJ2-7, the V gene TRBV7-6, with 10 bases identical to TRBD2. CDR3 length: 17 residues. The V and J ends lost 0 bases and 4 bases, in that order; junction bases with no gene match: 9. CDR1 is SGHVS, CDR2 FNYEAQ, per germline. CDR3 residues: CASSLAGGTSAPYEQYF. CDR3 nucleotide sequence: TGTGCCAGCAGCTTAGCAGGGGGGACTAGCGCCCCGTACGAGCAGTACTTC.

This clonotype was recorded a few times. The gene calls are TRBV7-3 and TRBJ1-1; tentative D call: TRBD1 (5 bases). With 4 bases removed from V and 5 bases from J, the gap between germline ends came to 11 bases. CDR1 is SGHTA and CDR2 is FQGTGA in the germline V gene. This CDR3 has 13 amino acids. Here the CDR3 reads CASSWGSRTEAFF. CDR3 bases: TGTGCCAGCAGCTGGGGCTCGAGGACTGAAGCTTTCTTT.

The chain has TRBV7-9 and TRBJ2-1; tentatively, D is TRBD2 (5 bases). Germline V gene data show CDR1 as SEHNR and CDR2 as FQNEAQ (reference sequence). The V gene lost 2 bases and the J gene lost 7 bases, with 15 bases spanning the gap. The length of the CDR3 is 15 residues. Written as DNA, the CDR3 is TGTGCCAGCAGCTTAATCTGCACCGAGGGTAATGAGCAGTTCTTC. Translation gives CASSLICTEGNEQFF.

This clonotype was counted ten times or more. V and J are TRBV27 and TRBJ1-5; TRBD1 matches at 8 bases. Per the germline V gene, CDR1 is MNHEY and CDR2 is SMNVEV (reference sequence). V lost 5 bases, J lost 3 bases, and 6 bases stayed unmatched. The CDR3 contains 15 residues. The CDR3 coding sequence is TGTGCCAGCAGTCCCCGGACAGGGCCCAATCAGCCCCAGCATTTT. The encoded protein is CASSPRTGPNQPQHF.

This clonotype has at least ten counts. The chain employs TRBV15 and TRBJ2-5; D unclear. Germline-derived CDR1 and CDR2 are LNHNV and YYDKDF (reference sequence). Trimming shortened V by 1 base and J by 1 base, and 13 bases separated the two germline ends. The CDR3 is made up of 16 amino acids. For the CDR3, the DNA is TGTGCCACCAGCAGAGGCGAGTCGTCCTTCCAAGAGACCCAGTACTTC. Protein product: CATSRGESSFQETQYF.